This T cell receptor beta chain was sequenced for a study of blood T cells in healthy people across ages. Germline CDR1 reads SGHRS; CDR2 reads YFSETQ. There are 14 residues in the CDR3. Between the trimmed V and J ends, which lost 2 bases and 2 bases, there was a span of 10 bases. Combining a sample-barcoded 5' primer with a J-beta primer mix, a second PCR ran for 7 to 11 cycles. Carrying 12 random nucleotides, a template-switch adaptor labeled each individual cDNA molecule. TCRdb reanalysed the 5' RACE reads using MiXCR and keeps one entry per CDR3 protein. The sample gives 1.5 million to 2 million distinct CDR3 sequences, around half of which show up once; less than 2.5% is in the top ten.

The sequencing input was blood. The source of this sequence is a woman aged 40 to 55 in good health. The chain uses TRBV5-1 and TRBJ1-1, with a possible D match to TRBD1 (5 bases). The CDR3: CASSFRDLNTEAFF. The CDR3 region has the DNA TGCGCCAGCAGCTTCCGGGACCTTAACACTGAAGCTTTCTTT.